This T cell receptor (beta chain) was sequenced for a study of identical twins' blood T cells. The V gene lost 5 bases and the J gene lost 1 base, with 8 bases spanning the gap. The CDR3 loop spans 14 amino acids. Germline CDR1 SGHDN, CDR2 FVKESK. This clonotype showed up many times. Each CDR3 protein gets one entry after TCRdb re-called the 5' RACE reads with MiXCR. The sample consists of about 370,000 distinct CDR3 sequences, roughly 28% of them appearing once. The sequencing sample was made of PBMCs. This receptor was obtained from a woman aged 18 to 50 in good health. V and J are TRBV14 and TRBJ2-2, with D unclear. The chain's CDR3 is CASSVFLNTGELFF. Written as DNA, the CDR3 is TGTGCCAGCAGCGTCTTCCTGAACACCGGGGAGCTGTTTTTT.